The 16 T cell receptor beta chains below were found in one sample sequenced in a study of blood T cell repertoires in COVID-19. Profiled with immunoSEQ multiplex PCR; TCRdb holds only in-frame clones, not every one. The sample yields around 220,000 clones, around 85% seen once. The specimen sequenced was peripheral blood. These receptors were obtained from a woman in her 40s with active or convalescent COVID-19.

The count of this clone is one. The chain carries TRBV9 and TRBJ1-2; no reliable D call. Germline loops: CDR1 SGDLS, CDR2 YYNGEE. The CDR3 spans 15 residues. With 0 bases removed from V and 2 bases from J, the gap between germline ends came to 11 bases. CDR3: CASSVVQSLNYGYTF. The CDR3 region has the DNA TGTGCCAGCAGCGTAGTTCAGTCTTTAAACTATGGCTACACCTTC.

This clone was observed many times. The chain couples TRBV2 to TRBJ2-3; 12 bases fit TRBD1. This CDR3 has 14 amino acids. V was pared by 5 bases and J by 5 bases, with 2 bases of the junction left unmatched. Germline CDR1 is SNHLY and CDR2 is FYNNEI. Here the CDR3 DNA reads TGTGCCAGCAGTAGGGACAGGGGGCGAGATACGCAGTATTTT. This translates into CASSRDRGRDTQYF.

CDR3 coding DNA: TGTGCCTGGAGTGTTACCCTGACAGGAAACTATGGCTACACCTTC. This gives the protein CAWSVTLTGNYGYTF. The chain recombines TRBV30 with TRBJ1-2; D might be TRBD1 (6 bases). Germline loops: CDR1 GTSNPN, CDR2 SVGIG (reference sequence). The V end lost 0 bases, the J end lost 2 bases, and 13 bases lay between the germline ends. This CDR3 has 15 residues.

The table lists this clone with a few counts. The chain's CDR3 is CAISEGAEAFF. CDR3 DNA sequence: TGTGCCATCAGTGAAGGGGCTGAAGCTTTCTTT. The chain combines TRBV10-3 with TRBJ1-1, with D possibly TRBD1 on 5 matching bases. Germline V gene data show CDR1 as ENHRY and CDR2 as SYGVKD. V lost 3 bases to trimming and J lost 6 bases, with 5 bases between them. The CDR3 loop spans 11 amino acids.

This chain connects TRBV2 to TRBJ1-4; D uncertain. Trimming shortened V by 1 base and J by 6 bases, and 15 bases separated the two germline ends. CDR1 and CDR2 from the germline V gene are SNHLY and FYNNEI. The CDR3 extends over 16 amino acids. The CDR3 protein is CASSEGIGSIDEKLFF. The CDR3 DNA follows: TGTGCCAGCAGTGAAGGTATCGGGTCTATCGATGAAAAACTGTTTTTT.

The chain employs TRBV11-3 and TRBJ2-5, with 7 bases lining up with TRBD1. V shed 5 bases, J shed 5 bases, and the junction held 11 bases outside the gene matches. CDR3 length: 15 residues. The germline gives CDR1 SGHNT, CDR2 YENEEA. CDR3 sequence reads: CASSAQNRGGETQYF. CDR3 nucleotide sequence: TGTGCCAGCAGCGCGCAGAACAGGGGCGGTGAGACCCAGTACTTC.

V and J are TRBV19 and TRBJ2-7, with 9 bases identical to TRBD2. The V gene end was trimmed by 3 bases and the J gene end by 3 bases; junction bases not matched to a gene: 6. Germline V gene lookup returns CDR1 LNHDA and CDR2 SQIVND (reference sequence). This CDR3 has 15 residues. CDR3 nucleotides: TGTGCCAGTAGTATTGCGGTAGCGGGGGACTACGAGCAGTACTTC. Its translation is CASSIAVAGDYEQYF.

A few counts support this clone. The V gene is TRBV7-9, the J gene TRBJ2-4, with 7 bases that match TRBD1. The CDR3 is 16 residues long. V shed 1 base, J shed 1 base, and the junction held 4 bases outside the gene matches. Germline CDR1 SEHNR, CDR2 FQNEAQ (reference sequence). CDR3 DNA sequence: TGTGCCAGCAGCTTAGATAAGGGGGCTGCCAAAAACATTCAGTACTTC. Its translation is CASSLDKGAAKNIQYF.

V usage is TRBV10-3 and J usage is TRBJ1-3; no reliable D call. Trimming stripped 7 bases from V and 0 bases from J, with 13 bases between. This CDR3 region has 15 residues. Germline assignment: CDR1 ENHRY and CDR2 SYGVKD. The CDR3 loop reads CAIKPWANSGNTIYF. CDR3 sequence (DNA): TGTGCCATCAAGCCCTGGGCAAACTCTGGAAACACCATATATTTT.

The chain recombines TRBV5-1 with TRBJ1-4; 8 bases align to TRBD1. The germline gives CDR1 SGHRS, CDR2 YFSETQ. CDR3 length equals 14 residues. V lost 4 bases, J lost 8 bases, and 7 bases stayed unmatched. The CDR3 sequence is CASSRGQGGEKLFF. CDR3 nucleotides: TGCGCCAGCAGCCGCGGACAGGGAGGAGAAAAACTGTTTTTT.

This chain connects TRBV7-8 to TRBJ2-2, with 9 bases aligning to TRBD2. Germline V gene lookup returns CDR1 SGHVS and CDR2 FQNEAQ. The CDR3 is made up of 16 amino acids. The junction had 5 bases not matched to a gene; V was cut back by 0 bases and J by 6 bases. CDR3 in DNA: TGTGCCAGCAGCTTAGCGCAGCGGGGGGTTTCCGGGGAGCTGTTTTTT. Its protein is CASSLAQRGVSGELFF.

The chain joins TRBV5-5 to TRBJ2-5; D is perhaps TRBD2 (5 bases). Trimming cost V 4 bases and J 4 bases, with 11 bases left between them. The CDR3 length is 13 residues. Germline CDR1 SGHKS, CDR2 YYEKEE (reference sequence). The CDR3 sequence: CASSARAGETQYF. The CDR3 DNA sequence: TGTGCCAGCAGCGCGAGGGCAGGAGAGACCCAGTACTTC. The full variable domain, with the rest looked up from reference TRBV5-5 and TRBJ2-5, is DAGVTQSPTHLIKTRGQQVTLRCSPISGHKSVSWYQQVLGQGPQFIFQYYEKEERGRGNFPDRFSARQFPNYSSELNVNALLLGDSALYLCASSARAGETQYFGPGTRLLVL.

This chain connects TRBV5-6 to TRBJ2-7, with D possibly matching TRBD1 (5 bases). Trimming removed 4 bases at V and 4 bases at J, with 9 bases between. Germline CDR1 reads SGHDT; CDR2 reads YYEEEE. The CDR3 extends over 12 amino acids. The CDR3 loop is CASSQGVYEQYF. The CDR3 nucleotides are TGTGCCAGCAGCCAAGGGGTGTACGAGCAGTACTTC.

In the case of this clone: The same CDR3 is also encoded by other DNA sequences in this sample. Here the CDR3 reads CASSLQGNGYTF. As DNA, the CDR3 is TGTGCCAGCAGCCTACAGGGGAATGGCTACACCTTC. The V and J genes are TRBV7-9 and TRBJ1-2, with 7 bases matching TRBD1. The CDR3 sequence is 12 residues long. Germline lookup yields CDR1 SEHNR and CDR2 FQNEAQ (reference sequence). The ends lost 5 bases at V and 6 bases at J; junction bases unmatched: 3.

The V call is TRBV18, the J call TRBJ2-2; D remains unclear. CDR3 size: 15 residues. Trimming took 2 bases from V and 6 from J, leaving 13 bases between them. CDR1 and CDR2 from the germline V gene are KGHSH and LQKENI. CDR3 in DNA: TGTGCCAGCTCACCAGGCAGAGGAGTGGCCGGGGAGCTGTTTTTT. Translating gives CASSPGRGVAGELFF.

CDR3 DNA: TGTGCCAGCAGCCCTCTTAAAGGGGGAATAAAATACAATGAGCAGTTCTTC. Protein product: CASSPLKGGIKYNEQFF. The chain couples TRBV6-2 or TRBV6-3 to TRBJ2-1; tentative D call: TRBD1 (6 bases). V lost 6 bases, J lost 4 bases, and 22 bases lay in between. Germline V gene data show CDR1 as MNHEY and CDR2 as SVGEGT. The CDR3 totals 17 residues.